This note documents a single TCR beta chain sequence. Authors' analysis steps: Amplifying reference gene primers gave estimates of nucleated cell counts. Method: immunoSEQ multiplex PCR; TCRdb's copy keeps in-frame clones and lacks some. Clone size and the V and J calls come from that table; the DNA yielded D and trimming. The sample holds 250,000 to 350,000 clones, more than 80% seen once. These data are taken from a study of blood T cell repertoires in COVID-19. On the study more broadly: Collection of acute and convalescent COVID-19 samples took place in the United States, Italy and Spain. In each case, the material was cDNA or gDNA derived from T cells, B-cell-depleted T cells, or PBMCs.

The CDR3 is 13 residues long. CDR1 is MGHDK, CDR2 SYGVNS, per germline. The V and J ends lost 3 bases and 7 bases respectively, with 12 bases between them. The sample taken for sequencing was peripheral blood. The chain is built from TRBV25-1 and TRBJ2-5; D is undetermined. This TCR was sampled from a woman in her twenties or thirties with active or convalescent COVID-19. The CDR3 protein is CASSDSSLRTQYF. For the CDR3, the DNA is TGTGCCAGCAGTGATTCTTCCCTTCGGACCCAGTACTTC.